Listed below are T cell receptor beta chains from one sample, sequenced in a study of T-cell memory formation after mild COVID-19. TCRdb reprocessed the 5' RACE reads with MiXCR, giving one entry per CDR3 protein. The repertoire has about 390,000 distinct CDR3 sequences, about 21% of them found once; the top ten carry around an eighth. The sample was PBMCs or a T cell subset sorted from them (not recorded which). The source of these receptors is an adult woman who had mild COVID-19 (a few samples of this study predate the infection). Cell type and time point are not known. CDR3s include the opening cysteine and the closing phenylalanine or tryptophan. The order of the fields is V gene, clone size, J gene, D gene, CDR3 protein, CDR3 DNA. D genes are given only for firm matches. Some rows have no size entry. The others give once, few or many, or a class for an expanded clone.

TRBV9	many	TRBJ1-1	.	CASGKGVGTEAFF	TGTGCCAGCGGCAAGGGGGTGGGCACTGAAGCTTTCTTT
TRBV6-5	.	TRBJ2-1	TRBD2	CASSRPVAGVFYEQFF	TGTGCCAGCAGCAGACCCGTAGCGGGAGTGTTCTATGAGCAGTTCTTC
TRBV5-6	few	TRBJ1-5	TRBD1	CASSLQGVDQPQHF	TGTGCCAGCAGCTTACAGGGGGTGGATCAGCCCCAGCATTTT
TRBV18	.	TRBJ2-2	TRBD1	CASSPTAHRGPTGELFF	TGTGCCAGCTCACCAACAGCCCACAGGGGGCCGACCGGGGAGCTGTTTTTT
TRBV4-2	.	TRBJ1-2	.	CASSQDLAGNYGYTF	TGTGCCAGCAGCCAAGATCTGGCAGGGAACTATGGCTACACCTTC
TRBV30	few	TRBJ2-3	.	CACNRDSYSTDTQYF	TGTGCCTGCAACCGGGACTCTTATAGCACAGATACGCAGTATTTT
TRBV10-3	few	TRBJ2-2	TRBD2	CAISSGITGTGELFF	TGTGCCATCAGTAGCGGGATAACTGGGACCGGGGAGCTGTTTTTT
TRBV19	few	TRBJ2-2	.	CATLSGNTGELFF	TGTGCCACCCTTTCCGGGAACACCGGGGAGCTGTTTTTT
TRBV27	.	TRBJ1-1	TRBD1	CASRLQGARTEAFF	TGTGCCAGCAGACTACAGGGGGCGAGGACTGAAGCTTTCTTT
TRBV4-3	.	TRBJ2-7	TRBD1	CASSQDAGGSYEQYF	TGCGCCAGCAGCCAAGACGCAGGGGGTTCCTACGAGCAGTACTTC
TRBV2	few	TRBJ2-5	.	CASSDGIGRDQGAQYF	TGTGCCAGCAGTGATGGGATCGGCAGAGACCAAGGGGCCCAGTACTTC
TRBV20-1	.	TRBJ2-7	TRBD1	CSPDPGQGTYEQYF	TGCAGTCCTGACCCGGGACAGGGAACTTACGAGCAGTACTTC
TRBV7-3	.	TRBJ2-1	.	CASSFGASDYNEQFF	TGTGCCAGCAGCTTTGGAGCCAGCGATTACAATGAGCAGTTCTTC
TRBV5-1	few	TRBJ2-2	.	CASSKSGATGELFF	TGCGCCAGCAGCAAAAGTGGGGCCACCGGGGAGCTGTTTTTT
TRBV7-3	.	TRBJ2-1	.	CASSPSPVDNEQFF	TGTGCCAGCAGCCCGAGTCCCGTGGACAATGAGCAGTTCTTC
TRBV5-4	many	TRBJ2-7	.	CASSLDSAYEQYF	TGTGCCAGCAGCTTGGACAGTGCCTACGAGCAGTACTTC
TRBV12-3/TRBV12-4	.	TRBJ2-4	.	CASRGDAAKNIQYF	TGTGCCAGCAGGGGAGATGCAGCCAAAAACATTCAGTACTTC
TRBV5-1	few	TRBJ2-1	TRBD2	CASSGGRVLSGNNEQFF	TGCGCCAGCAGCGGTGGGAGGGTCCTTAGCGGGAACAATGAGCAGTTCTTC
TRBV9	.	TRBJ1-2	.	CASSDIQGSYGYTF	TGTGCCAGCAGCGACATTCAGGGTTCCTATGGCTACACCTTC
TRBV4-3	few	TRBJ2-2	TRBD2	CASSGLAGVNTGELFF	TGCGCCAGCAGCGGACTAGCGGGAGTGAACACCGGGGAGCTGTTTTTT
TRBV5-1	.	TRBJ1-4	.	CASSYRGPNEKLFF	TGCGCCAGCAGCTACCGGGGCCCTAATGAAAAACTGTTTTTT
TRBV24-1	few	TRBJ2-7	.	CATSDGSLGSYEQYF	TGTGCCACCAGTGACGGCAGCCTGGGTTCCTACGAGCAGTACTTC
TRBV7-3	.	TRBJ2-1	.	CASSLGLPTYNEQFF	TGTGCCAGCAGCTTAGGGCTACCGACCTACAATGAGCAGTTCTTC
TRBV7-9	.	TRBJ1-5	.	CASSLDSGNQPQHF	TGTGCCAGCAGCTTAGACTCAGGGAATCAGCCCCAGCATTTT
TRBV4-3	many	TRBJ2-5	.	CASSQDLGTRDQETQYF	TGCGCCAGCAGCCAAGATCTCGGGACACGAGACCAAGAGACCCAGTACTTC
TRBV6-5	.	TRBJ1-2	.	CASSYRGLCYTF	TGTGCCAGCAGTTACAGAGGGCTATGCTACACCTTC
TRBV20-1	.	TRBJ2-7	.	CSARPEGGTEVYEQYF	TGCAGTGCTAGACCCGAGGGAGGGACAGAAGTCTACGAGCAGTACTTC
TRBV29-1	few	TRBJ2-1	.	CSVEEAGRAYNEQFF	TGCAGCGTTGAAGAAGCCGGCAGGGCCTACAATGAGCAGTTCTTC
TRBV24-1	.	TRBJ2-7	.	CATSERVQGNEQYF	TGTGCCACCAGTGAGCGGGTACAGGGAAACGAGCAGTACTTC